The present TCR beta chain was sequenced within a study of blood T cell repertoires in COVID-19. Across the whole study: Both acute and convalescent COVID-19 samples were obtained from the United States, Italy and Spain. Sources were T cells, B-cell-depleted T cells, or PBMCs; the material itself was cDNA or gDNA.

The trim removed 5 bases at V and 3 bases at J, leaving 1 base unmatched. This CDR3 has 13 residues. CDR1 is LNHDA and CDR2 is SQIVND in the germline V gene (reference sequence). Per the authors' pipeline: Estimation of nucleated cell counts was performed using reference gene primer amplification. Only in-frame clones appear in the TCRdb table, and some are missing; sequencing was by immunoSEQ multiplex PCR. V and J calls and clone size come straight from that table; D and trimming were deduced from the DNA. The sample holds more than 85,000 clones, roughly 80% seen once. As to this clone: This sample also contains other DNA sequences that code for the same CDR3.

The clonotype was recovered from an older woman with acute or convalescent COVID-19. Sequenced sample: peripheral blood. This chain uses TRBV19 with TRBJ1-2; 9 nucleotides agree with TRBD1. The CDR3 DNA reads TGTGCCAGTAGTGACAGGGGGTACTATGGCTACACCTTC. It specifies CASSDRGYYGYTF.